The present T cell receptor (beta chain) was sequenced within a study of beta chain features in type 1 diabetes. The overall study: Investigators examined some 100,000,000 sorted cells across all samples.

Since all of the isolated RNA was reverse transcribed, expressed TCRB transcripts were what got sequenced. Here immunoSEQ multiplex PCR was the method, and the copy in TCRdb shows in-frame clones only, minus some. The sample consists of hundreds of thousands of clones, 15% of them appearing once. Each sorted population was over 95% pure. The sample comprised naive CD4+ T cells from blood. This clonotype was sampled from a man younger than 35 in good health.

Here the CDR3 reads CASSTAQGVSTEAFF. DNA of the CDR3: TGTGCCAGTAGTACAGCACAGGGGGTGAGCACTGAAGCTTTCTTT. The V and J genes are TRBV19 and TRBJ1-1, with 8 nucleotides matching TRBD1. There are 15 residues in the CDR3. Germline values: CDR1 LNHDA, CDR2 SQIVND (reference sequence). The trim removed 4 bases at V and 4 bases at J, leaving 8 bases unmatched. Full variable domain (outside the CDR3, taken from reference TRBV19 and TRBJ1-1): DGGITQSPKYLFRKEGQNVTLSCEQNLNHDAMYWYRQDPGQGLRLIYYSQIVNDFQKGDIAEGYSVSREKKESFPLTVTSAQKNPTAFYLCASSTAQGVSTEAFFGQGTRLTVV.